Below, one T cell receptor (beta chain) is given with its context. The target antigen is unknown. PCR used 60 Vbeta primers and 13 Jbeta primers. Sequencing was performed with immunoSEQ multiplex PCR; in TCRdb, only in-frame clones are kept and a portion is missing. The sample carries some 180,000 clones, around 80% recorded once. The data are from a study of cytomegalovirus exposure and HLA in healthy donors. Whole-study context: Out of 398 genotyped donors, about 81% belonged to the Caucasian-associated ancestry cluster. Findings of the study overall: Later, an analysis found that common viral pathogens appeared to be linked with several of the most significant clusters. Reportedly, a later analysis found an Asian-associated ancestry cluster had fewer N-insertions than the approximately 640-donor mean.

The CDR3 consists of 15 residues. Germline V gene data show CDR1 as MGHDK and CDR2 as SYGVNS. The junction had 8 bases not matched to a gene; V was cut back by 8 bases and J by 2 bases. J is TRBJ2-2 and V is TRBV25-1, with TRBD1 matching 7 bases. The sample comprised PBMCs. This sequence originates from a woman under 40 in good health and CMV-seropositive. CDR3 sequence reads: CASAKGAPNTGELFF. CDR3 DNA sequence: TGTGCCAGCGCTAAGGGGGCACCCAACACCGGGGAGCTGTTTTTT.